The rows below give T cell receptor beta chains drawn from one sample of a study of CD39 and CD103 CD8 tumor-infiltrating T cells. Here immunoSEQ multiplex PCR was the method, and the copy in TCRdb shows in-frame clones only, minus some. The sample lists 7,000 to 8,500 clones, around 66% occurring once. The sequencing input was CD8+ T cells sorted from blood. The receptors derive from a human donor with head and neck squamous cell carcinoma. Each CDR3 is given with its conserved first and last residue. A D gene is named only where the DNA matches it firmly. Some rows have no size entry. The others give once, few or many, or a class for an expanded clone.

cdr3_nt	cdr3_aa	clone_size	d_call	v_call	j_call
TGTGCCTGGACAATTAGCGGTAGCACAGATACGCAGTATTTT	CAWTISGSTDTQYF	few	NA	TRBV30	TRBJ2-3
TGTGCCAGCAGCGGGGTTAGCTCCTACAATGAGCAGTTCTTC	CASSGVSSYNEQFF	NA	NA	TRBV2	TRBJ2-1
TGTGCCAGCAGCGTAGAACAGGGGAGGAGGAATGAGCAGTTCTTC	CASSVEQGRRNEQFF	few	NA	TRBV9	TRBJ2-1
TGCGCCAGCAGCCAGAACGAAGGATACTATGGCTACACCTTC	CASSQNEGYYGYTF	NA	NA	TRBV4-1	TRBJ1-2
TGTGCCAGCAGCCCAACAGGGGGAATGCCCTGGCAGTACTTC	CASSPTGGMPWQYF	NA	TRBD1	TRBV27	TRBJ2-5
TGTGCCAGCAGCATAAGTAGCGGGACTAGCTACGAGCAGTACTTC	CASSISSGTSYEQYF	few	TRBD2	TRBV9	TRBJ2-7
TGTGCCAGCAGCCCCCTTAAGGGGAGGGGGGATGTCTACAATGAGCAGTTCTTC	CASSPLKGRGDVYNEQFF	NA	NA	TRBV7-2	TRBJ2-1
TGTGCCAGCAGCTTGGGGGCTAGCGGCTACTACGAGCAGTACTTC	CASSLGASGYYEQYF	NA	TRBD2	TRBV5-6	TRBJ2-7
TGTGCCAGCAGTGAATGGGTCATGAACACTGAAGCTTTCTTT	CASSEWVMNTEAFF	NA	NA	TRBV6-1	TRBJ1-1
TGTGCCAGCAGCTTAAGAGGTCAAGAGACCCAGTACTTC	CASSLRGQETQYF	NA	NA	TRBV7-2	TRBJ2-5